These 29 T cell receptor beta chains came from one sample sequenced in a study of technical replicates of blood from a few donors. Sequencing was performed with immunoSEQ multiplex PCR; in TCRdb, only in-frame clones are kept and a portion is missing. In the table there are about 68,000 clones, under 98% of which are singletons. Sequences were obtained from T cells isolated from PBMCs. The receptors stem from a human donor in good health.

This chain links TRBV4-1 with TRBJ2-7; 8 bases are a match to TRBD1. This CDR3 region has 13 residues. CDR1 is MGHRA and CDR2 is YSYEKL in the germline V gene. V lost 3 bases to trimming and J lost 5 bases; unmatched junction nucleotides: 3. CDR3 nucleotides: TGCGCCAGCAGCCAGACAGGGGAGAACGAGCAGTACTTC. Translating it yields CASSQTGENEQYF.

The sample holds one count of this clone. This chain uses TRBV19 with TRBJ1-2; maybe TRBD1 (5 bases). The germline V gene encodes CDR1 LNHDA and CDR2 SQIVND (reference sequence). The CDR3 has 13 amino acids. V lost 1 base, J lost 5 bases, and 8 bases lay in between. The CDR3 DNA reads TGTGCCAGTAGTATAGGGCAGGGATATGGCTACACCTTC. Amino acid sequence: CASSIGQGYGYTF.

V and J are TRBV6-1 and TRBJ1-5; D is undetermined. The CDR3 loop spans 13 amino acids. Trimming cost V 6 bases and J 7 bases, with 13 bases left between them. The V gene's germline CDR1 is MNHNS and CDR2 SASEGT. The CDR3 region is CASSYSIRQPQHF. The CDR3 DNA is TGTGCCAGCAGCTATTCTATACGGCAGCCCCAGCATTTT.

This sequence joins TRBV4-2 and TRBJ2-7, with TRBD2 matching over 11 bases. Germline V gene sequence: CDR1 LGHNA, CDR2 YNFKEQ. CDR3 length: 14 amino acids. J lost 4 bases, V lost 2 bases, and 1 base had no gene match. CDR3 sequence (DNA): TGTGCCAGCAGCCAAATAGCGGGAGGGTACGAGCAGTACTTC. It codes for CASSQIAGGYEQYF.

The chain recombines TRBV7-8 with TRBJ1-1; D ambiguous. V dropped 4 bases and J dropped 3 bases, with 9 bases sitting between them. The CDR3 totals 13 residues. From germline, CDR1 is SGHVS and CDR2 FQNEAQ. The CDR3 protein is CASSWRVDTEAFF. In DNA form, the CDR3 reads TGTGCCAGCAGCTGGCGGGTGGACACTGAAGCTTTCTTT.

The CDR3 protein is CASSSRAEYEQYF. CDR3 in DNA: TGTGCCAGCAGCAGCAGGGCGGAATACGAGCAGTACTTC. V gene TRBV6-5 combines with J gene TRBJ2-7; D perhaps matches TRBD1 (5 bases). This CDR3 spans 13 amino acids. Per germline, CDR1 MNHEY and CDR2 SVGAGI. With 6 bases removed from V and 4 bases from J, the gap between germline ends came to 13 bases.

This clone was counted between two and nine times. In the same sample, other DNA sequences code for this CDR3. The genes are TRBV9 and TRBJ1-2, with no clear D. Deletions cut 0 bases from V and 5 bases from J, with 11 bases between. Germline V gives CDR1 SGDLS, CDR2 YYNGEE. This CDR3 is built from 14 residues. In nucleotides, the CDR3 is TGTGCCAGCAGCGTAGGAGGAGGTAGTTATGGCTACACCTTC. It encodes CASSVGGGSYGYTF.

V gene TRBV5-6 combines with J gene TRBJ2-3; D remains unclear. Germline assignment: CDR1 SGHDT and CDR2 YYEEEE. This CDR3 is built from 14 residues. Between the trimmed V and J ends, which lost 2 bases and 2 bases, there was a span of 9 bases. The DNA for the CDR3 is TGTGCCAGCAGCTTATTACAGCTCACAGATACGCAGTATTTT. It is translated as CASSLLQLTDTQYF.

V is TRBV6-5 and J is TRBJ1-1; the D is unclear. The germline V and J ends were trimmed by 5 bases and 7 bases, with 17 bases remaining between them. The germline gives CDR1 MNHEY, CDR2 SVGAGI. The CDR3 has 14 residues. CDR3 in DNA: TGTGCCAGCAGTCACGCGGAGGGAAGGAGTGAAGCTTTCTTT. Translation: CASSHAEGRSEAFF.

This clone appeared a single time. The chain has TRBV9 and TRBJ2-7, with 9 bases aligning to TRBD2. This CDR3 has 15 residues. V dropped 0 bases and J dropped 6; count of bases not matched to a gene: 7. The germline CDR1 and CDR2 sequences are SGDLS and YYNGEE. The CDR3 region is CASSVGSLAGFEQYF. As DNA, the CDR3 is TGTGCCAGCAGCGTAGGTAGTCTAGCGGGGTTCGAGCAGTACTTC.

The chain carries TRBV4-1 and TRBJ2-7; 7 nucleotides line up with TRBD2. Germline trimming cut 2 bases from V and 9 bases from J; bases unmatched to any gene: 22. This CDR3 has 18 amino acids. Germline V gene data show CDR1 as MGHRA and CDR2 as YSYEKL. As DNA, the CDR3 is TGCGCCAGCAGCCAAAGATGGTCGGGGGGACTACAGCTGCTTGCGCAGTACTTC. The encoded protein is CASSQRWSGGLQLLAQYF.

The V call is TRBV10-1, the J call TRBJ2-7, with 16 nucleotides matching TRBD2. J lost 5 bases, V lost 4 bases, and 14 bases had no gene match. Germline V gives CDR1 WNHNN, CDR2 SYGVQD (reference sequence). CDR3 size: 19 residues. The CDR3 here is CASSATTGTSGRARDEQYF. The CDR3 DNA follows: TGCGCCAGCAGTGCAACGACCGGGACTAGCGGGAGGGCCAGGGACGAGCAGTACTTC.

This sequence joins TRBV7-9 and TRBJ2-2, with unresolved D. V lost 5 bases and J 5 bases, leaving 6 bases between the germline ends. CDR3 length equals 12 residues. Per the germline V gene, CDR1 is SEHNR and CDR2 is FQNEAQ (reference sequence). As DNA, the CDR3 is TGTGCCAGCAGCCCTAAAACCGGGGAGCTGTTTTTT. It encodes CASSPKTGELFF.

V usage is TRBV5-1 and J usage is TRBJ1-4; a possible D gene is TRBD1 (6 bases). Trimming stripped 3 bases from V and 3 bases from J, with 9 bases between. CDR3 length: 14 residues. The germline V gene encodes CDR1 SGHRS and CDR2 YFSETQ. DNA for the CDR3: TGCGCCAGCAGCTCGGACAGTTCTAATGAAAAACTGTTTTTT. This gives the protein CASSSDSSNEKLFF.

The J gene is TRBJ1-2, the V gene TRBV28; 7 nucleotides align to TRBD1. There are 15 residues in the CDR3. The V gene's germline CDR1 is MDHEN and CDR2 SYDVKM. Trimming took 5 bases from V and 0 from J; bases not matched to a gene: 6. The CDR3 bases are TGTGCCAGCAGTCCGGGACAGATATCTAACTATGGCTACACCTTC. Its protein product is CASSPGQISNYGYTF.

This chain links TRBV28 with TRBJ1-5; D remains unclear. The V end lost 3 bases, the J end lost 5 bases, and 17 bases lay between the germline ends. CDR1 is MDHEN and CDR2 is SYDVKM in the germline V gene. The CDR3 is made up of 16 amino acids. For the CDR3, the DNA is TGTGCCAGCAGTTTTATCGAGGTGTGGAGGTATCAGCCCCAGCATTTT. This translates into CASSFIEVWRYQPQHF.

This chain connects TRBV30 to TRBJ2-7; TRBD2 agrees at 11 bases. J lost 4 bases, V lost 1 base, and 9 bases had no gene match. CDR3 length equals 16 residues. Germline-derived CDR1 and CDR2 are GTSNPN and SVGIG (reference sequence). The CDR3 loop is CAWSGTSGSSKYEQYF. For the CDR3, the DNA is TGTGCCTGGAGTGGTACTAGCGGGAGTAGTAAATACGAGCAGTACTTC.

The rearrangement links TRBV28 to TRBJ2-7, with 8 nucleotides matching TRBD2. Germline loops: CDR1 MDHEN, CDR2 SYDVKM. After removal of 5 bases from V and 4 bases from J, the junction contained 10 bases not matched to a gene. This CDR3 contains 15 residues. CDR3 nucleotides: TGTGCCAGCAGTCGACAAGCCCGGGGGGGGTACGAGCAGTACTTC. This encodes CASSRQARGGYEQYF.

The chain links TRBV2 to TRBJ1-3; D unclear. V was trimmed by 6 bases and J by 1 base, leaving 16 bases between them. Germline loops: CDR1 SNHLY, CDR2 FYNNEI. CDR3 size: 16 residues. Written as DNA, the CDR3 is TGTGCCAGCAGCGATCCTATGTCGGGGTCTGGAAACACCATATATTTT. Translation gives CASSDPMSGSGNTIYF.

The chain uses TRBV7-3 and TRBJ2-3; TRBD2 matches at 8 bases. Germline V gene lookup returns CDR1 SGHTA and CDR2 FQGTGA. The CDR3 sequence is 14 residues long. Germline trimming cut 5 bases from V and 5 bases from J; bases unmatched to any gene: 6. The chain's CDR3 is CASSPGLEVDTQYF. Written as DNA, the CDR3 is TGTGCCAGCAGCCCGGGACTAGAGGTAGATACGCAGTATTTT.

The chain has TRBV19 and TRBJ2-1, with a weak D call TRBD1 (5 bases). CDR3 length equals 14 residues. The V gene lost 5 bases and the J gene lost 7 bases, with 15 bases spanning the gap. CDR1 is LNHDA, CDR2 SQIVND, per germline (reference sequence). CDR3 in amino acids: CASSWPGFMNEQFF. The CDR3 region has the DNA TGTGCCAGTAGTTGGCCAGGGTTTATGAATGAGCAGTTCTTC.

The gene calls are TRBV7-9 and TRBJ2-2, with D tentatively TRBD1 (5 bases). The CDR3 has 17 amino acids. Trimming took off 1 base at V and 0 bases at J, with 12 bases between the two ends. Germline assignment: CDR1 SEHNR and CDR2 FQNEAQ (reference sequence). The CDR3 DNA reads TGTGCCAGCAGCTTAGGGTACGGACACGCGAACACCGGGGAGCTGTTTTTT. The encoded protein is CASSLGYGHANTGELFF. Filled out from reference TRBV7-9 and TRBJ2-2, the complete variable domain reads DTGVSQNPRHKITKRGQNVTFRCDPISEHNRLYWYRQTLGQGPEFLTYFQNEAQLEKSRLLSDRFSAERPKGSFSTLEIQRTEQGDSAMYLCASSLGYGHANTGELFFGEGSRLTVL.

The genes are TRBV30 and TRBJ1-1; D is possibly TRBD1 (5 bases). In germline, CDR1 is GTSNPN, CDR2 SVGIG (reference sequence). Trimming removed 4 bases at V and 5 bases at J, with 14 bases between. The CDR3 totals 13 residues. This CDR3 reads CAWTKQVETEAFF. As DNA, the CDR3 is TGTGCCTGGACCAAACAGGTGGAGACTGAAGCTTTCTTT.

V and J are TRBV7-8 and TRBJ2-7; TRBD2 aligns across 7 bases. V gave up 2 bases and J gave up 4 bases; unmatched junction bases: 14. The CDR3 is made up of 17 amino acids. Germline-derived CDR1 and CDR2 are SGHVS and FQNEAQ. The CDR3 DNA is TGTGCCAGCAGCTTAAGGCCGAGGACTAGTCAGGGTTACGAGCAGTACTTC. Residues: CASSLRPRTSQGYEQYF.

J is TRBJ2-5 and V is TRBV6-5, with a tentative D call TRBD2 (7 bases). Trimming pared 2 bases from V and 5 bases from J, leaving 18 bases between. Germline assignment: CDR1 MNHEY and CDR2 SVGAGI. CDR3 length: 16 amino acids. CDR3 DNA: TGTGCCAGCAGTTACGCTTTAGGGGGGGGGCAGGAGACCCAGTACTTC. It codes for CASSYALGGGQETQYF.

V is TRBV18 and J is TRBJ2-7; TRBD1 matches at 8 bases. In germline, CDR1 is KGHSH, CDR2 LQKENI. The CDR3 has 14 amino acids. Trimming removed 3 bases from V and 2 bases from J; junction bases left unmatched: 3. In DNA form, the CDR3 reads TGTGCCAGCTCACCCGGGACAGGCCCCTACGAGCAGTACTTC. Its translation: CASSPGTGPYEQYF.

The rearrangement joins TRBV9 to TRBJ2-1; D possibly corresponds to TRBD1 (6 bases). This CDR3 is 14 amino acids long. V was trimmed by 4 bases and J by 1 base, leaving 9 bases between them. CDR1 and CDR2 from the germline V gene are SGDLS and YYNGEE. CDR3 sequence reads: CASSRGGSYNEQFF. Here the CDR3 DNA reads TGTGCCAGCAGCCGAGGGGGTTCCTACAATGAGCAGTTCTTC.

The J gene is TRBJ2-3, the V gene TRBV7-2; TRBD1 aligns across 10 bases. CDR3 size: 16 residues. V shed 4 bases, J shed 1 base, and the junction held 5 bases outside the gene matches. Germline CDR1 reads SGHTA; CDR2 reads FQGNSA. The CDR3 region is CASSSSGTGGTDTQYF. CDR3 nucleotide sequence: TGTGCCAGCAGCTCCTCCGGGACAGGGGGCACAGATACGCAGTATTTT.

The chain links TRBV11-2 to TRBJ2-4; no clear D. This CDR3 has 16 amino acids. The germline V gene encodes CDR1 SGHAT and CDR2 FQNNGV. V was cut by 1 base and J by 1 base, with 11 bases left in between. For the CDR3, the DNA is TGTGCCAGCAGCTTAGTAAGCCCACCGGCCAAAAACATTCAGTACTTC. Amino acid sequence: CASSLVSPPAKNIQYF.